This T cell receptor beta chain was captured in a study of identical twins. Trimming removed 2 bases from V and 7 bases from J, with 13 bases in between. The CDR3 runs 14 residues. Each donor (without exception) was a healthy Caucasian. TCRdb independently ran MiXCR on the 5' RACE reads; one entry per CDR3 protein. The repertoire holds around 450,000 distinct CDR3 sequences, with over 12% as singletons. This sample also appeared in a second study, on yellow fever vaccine responses in identical twins.

This rearrangement joins TRBV12-3 or TRBV12-4 to TRBJ2-3; D gene uncertain. The sample taken for sequencing was CD4+ T cells sorted from blood. The source is a woman under 30 in good health. CDR3 bases: TGTGCCAGCAGTTTACACCCCATGGGCTATACGCAGTATTTT. Protein: CASSLHPMGYTQYF.